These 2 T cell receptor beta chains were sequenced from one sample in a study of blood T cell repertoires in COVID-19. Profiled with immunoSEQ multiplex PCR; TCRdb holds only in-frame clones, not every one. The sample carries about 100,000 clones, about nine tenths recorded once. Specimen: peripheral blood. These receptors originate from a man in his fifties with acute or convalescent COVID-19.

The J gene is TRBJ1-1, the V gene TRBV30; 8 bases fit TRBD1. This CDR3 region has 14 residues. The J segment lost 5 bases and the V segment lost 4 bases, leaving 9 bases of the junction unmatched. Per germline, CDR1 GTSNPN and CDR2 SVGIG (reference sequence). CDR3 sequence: CAWTKTGGRTEAFF. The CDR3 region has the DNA TGTGCCTGGACTAAAACAGGGGGTAGGACTGAAGCTTTCTTT.

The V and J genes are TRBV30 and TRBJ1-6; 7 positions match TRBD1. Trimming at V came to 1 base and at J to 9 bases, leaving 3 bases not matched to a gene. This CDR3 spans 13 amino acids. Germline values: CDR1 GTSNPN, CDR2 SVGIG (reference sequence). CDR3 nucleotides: TGTGCCTGGAGTGAGGGGGCTGGTTCACCCCTCCACTTT. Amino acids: CAWSEGAGSPLHF.